Listed below are T cell receptor beta chains from one sample, sequenced in a study of blood T cell repertoires in COVID-19. Clones were read by immunoSEQ multiplex PCR, and TCRdb kept only the in-frame ones, dropping some. Of 95,000 to 150,000 clones in the sample, 87% were seen once. The sample comprised peripheral blood. Source of these receptors: a woman in her seventies with acute or convalescent COVID-19. Both conserved end residues are part of each CDR3. A D gene is named only where the DNA matches it firmly.

d_gene,v_gene,j_gene,CDR3nt,CDR3aa
NA,TRBV7-9,TRBJ1-5,TGTGCCAGCAGTTATAACAGGGAATCCCAGCATTTT,CASSYNRESQHF
NA,TRBV2,TRBJ1-6,TGTGCCAGCAGTGGTTTTGGGAGCTCCTATAATTCACCCCTCCACTTT,CASSGFGSSYNSPLHF
NA,TRBV2,TRBJ1-2,TGTGCCAGCAGTGAGGGCCAGGGTCTCTCCTACACCTTC,CASSEGQGLSYTF
TRBD2,TRBV27,TRBJ2-3,TGTGCCAGCAGTTACACTCCCGGGACTAGCGGGGGTTCTAGCACAGATACGCAGTATTTT,CASSYTPGTSGGSSTDTQYF
NA,TRBV24-1,TRBJ2-1,TGTGCCACCAGTGACGTACGGGGTCCCCGGTTCAATGAGCAGTTCTTC,CATSDVRGPRFNEQFF
TRBD1,TRBV5-4,TRBJ2-1,TGTGCCAGCAGGGCTGGGACAGGCCCCCCGTTCTTC,CASRAGTGPPFF
TRBD2,TRBV4-2,TRBJ2-3,TGTGCCAGCAGCCAAGAGGGGCGGGGGGCAGGCACAGATACGCAGTATTTT,CASSQEGRGAGTDTQYF
TRBD1,TRBV7-9,TRBJ1-6,TGTGCCAGCAGCACCGGGACAGGGGTTTCACCCCTCCACTTT,CASSTGTGVSPLHF
TRBD2,TRBV2,TRBJ2-3,TGTGCCAGCAGTTTCAGAAGCGGGGGGGCCGGAGATACGCAGTATTTT,CASSFRSGGAGDTQYF
TRBD1,TRBV28,TRBJ2-7,TGTGCCACCCGAGCTGGACAGGGGAGCTCCTACGAGCAGTACTTC,CATRAGQGSSYEQYF
NA,TRBV3-1/TRBV3-2,TRBJ2-1,TGTGCCAGCAGCCAAGCGGGACTTTCCTACAATGAGCAGTTCTTC,CASSQAGLSYNEQFF
NA,TRBV27,TRBJ1-2,TGTGCCAGCAGTTTCCCCGGGGGAAACGGCTACACCTTC,CASSFPGGNGYTF
TRBD1,TRBV7-3,TRBJ2-6,TGTGCCAGCAGTACAGGGGGCAGTGGGGCCAACGTCCTGACTTTC,CASSTGGSGANVLTF